This TCR beta chain appears in the sequencing data of a study of blood T cells in healthy people across ages. On the study more broadly: Template switching captured about one barcoded beta molecule per two T cells.

This CDR3 has 16 residues. Unmatched junction bases numbered 16, after V lost 5 bases and J lost 7 bases. Worth noting for this clonotype: What it binds is not known.

Study outcomes and limitations: Naive and antigen-experienced cells could not be conclusively compared, given unsorted PBMCs.

The second PCR ran roughly 6 to 11 cycles with a sample-barcoded 5' primer and J-beta primers. Carrying 12 random nucleotides, a template-switch adaptor labeled each individual cDNA molecule. TCRdb passed the 5' RACE reads through MiXCR, listing each CDR3 protein once. The sample lists around 990,000 distinct CDR3 sequences, 35% to 40% occurring once. Sequencing was done on a sample of blood. This sequence was found in a man aged 18 to 29 in good health. V and J are TRBV12-3 or TRBV12-4 and TRBJ1-2, with TRBD1 matching over 7 bases. As DNA, the CDR3 is TGTGCCAGCAGTCGCGATACTACCGGGACAGCCCTTGGCTACACCTTC. It is translated as CASSRDTTGTALGYTF.